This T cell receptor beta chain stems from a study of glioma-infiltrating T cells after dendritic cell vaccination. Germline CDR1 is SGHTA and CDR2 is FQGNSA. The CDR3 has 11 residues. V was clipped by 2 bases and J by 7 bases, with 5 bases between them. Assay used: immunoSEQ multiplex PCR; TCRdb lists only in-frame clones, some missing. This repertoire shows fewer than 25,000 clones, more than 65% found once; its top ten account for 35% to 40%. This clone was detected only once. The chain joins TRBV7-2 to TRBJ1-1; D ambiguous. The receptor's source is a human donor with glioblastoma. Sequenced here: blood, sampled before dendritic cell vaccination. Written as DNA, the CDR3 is TGTGCCAGCAGCTTAATCAATGAAGCTTTCTTT. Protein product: CASSLINEAFF.